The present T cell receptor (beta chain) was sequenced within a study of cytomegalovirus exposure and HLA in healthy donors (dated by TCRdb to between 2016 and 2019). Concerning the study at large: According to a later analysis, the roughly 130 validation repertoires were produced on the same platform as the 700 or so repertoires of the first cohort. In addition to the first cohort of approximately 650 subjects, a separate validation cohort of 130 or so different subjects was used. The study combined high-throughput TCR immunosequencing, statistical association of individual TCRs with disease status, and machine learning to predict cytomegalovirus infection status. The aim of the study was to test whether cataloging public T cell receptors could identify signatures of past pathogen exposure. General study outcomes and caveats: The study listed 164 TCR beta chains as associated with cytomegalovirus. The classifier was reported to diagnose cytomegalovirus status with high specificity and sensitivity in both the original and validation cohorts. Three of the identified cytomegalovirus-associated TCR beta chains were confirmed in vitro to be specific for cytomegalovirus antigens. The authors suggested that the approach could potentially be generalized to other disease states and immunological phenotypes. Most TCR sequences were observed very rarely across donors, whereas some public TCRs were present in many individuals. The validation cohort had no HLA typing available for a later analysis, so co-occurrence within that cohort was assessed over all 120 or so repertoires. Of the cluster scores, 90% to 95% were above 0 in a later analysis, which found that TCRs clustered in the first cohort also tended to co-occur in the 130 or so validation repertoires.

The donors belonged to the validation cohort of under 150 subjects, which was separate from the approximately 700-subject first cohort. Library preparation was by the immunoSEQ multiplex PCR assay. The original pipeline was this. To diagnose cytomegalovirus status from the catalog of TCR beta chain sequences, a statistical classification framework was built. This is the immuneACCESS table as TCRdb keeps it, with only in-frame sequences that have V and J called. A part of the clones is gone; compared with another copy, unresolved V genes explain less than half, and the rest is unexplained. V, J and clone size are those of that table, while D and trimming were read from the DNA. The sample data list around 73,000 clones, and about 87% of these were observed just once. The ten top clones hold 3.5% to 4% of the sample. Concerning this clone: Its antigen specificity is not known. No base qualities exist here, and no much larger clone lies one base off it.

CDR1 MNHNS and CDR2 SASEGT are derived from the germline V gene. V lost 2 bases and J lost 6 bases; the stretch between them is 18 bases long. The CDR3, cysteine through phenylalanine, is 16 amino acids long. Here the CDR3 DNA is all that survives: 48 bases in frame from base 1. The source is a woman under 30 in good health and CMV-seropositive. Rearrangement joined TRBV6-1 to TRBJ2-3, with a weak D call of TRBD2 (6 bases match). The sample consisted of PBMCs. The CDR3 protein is CASSELPGGAADTQYF. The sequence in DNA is TGTGCCAGCAGTGAACTACCCGGCGGGGCCGCTGATACGCAGTATTTT.